This TCR beta chain was documented in a study of OX40 agonist ivuxolimab in advanced cancers. Study details: The dose-escalation cohort had hepatocellular carcinoma, melanoma, renal cell or head and neck cancer. It was permissible to have had prior anti-PD-1, anti-PD-L1 or anti-CTLA-4 therapy, and 40% had some.

TCRdb's table, derived via immunoSEQ multiplex PCR, lists solely in-frame clones and lacks some. The sample gives fewer than 45,000 clones, approximately 80% of which show up once; 6.8% is in the top ten. This clonotype was sampled from an adult with an advanced solid tumor such as melanoma, head and neck, liver or kidney cancer. Sample: CD4+ or CD8+ T cells sorted from blood, taken in a trial of the OX40 agonist ivuxolimab.

For the CDR3, the DNA is TGTGCCAGCAGTTACTCCGAGGGCCGAAGTTATGGCTACACCTTC. Translated: CASSYSEGRSYGYTF. J is TRBJ1-2 and V is TRBV6-5; unclear D gene. The CDR3 spans 15 residues. Trimming removed 0 bases from V and 5 bases from J, with 13 bases in between. Germline CDR1 MNHEY, CDR2 SVGAGI.